A single sample is the source of the 32 T cell receptor beta chains below, sequenced in a study of post-analysis software for immune sequencing data. Findings and limits, study-wide: In patients, TRBV5-6, TRBV5-1 and TRBV20-1 belonged to 4 or 5 TRBV segments found more frequently than in controls.

Antigens for these TCRs are unknown. Tagging with unique molecular identifiers was a feature of the TCR beta cDNA libraries. TCRdb reprocessed the PCR reads via MiXCR and lists one record per CDR3 protein. Of about 620,000 distinct CDR3 sequences detected, around 44% appear once; the ten largest clones hold roughly 1.7%. Sequenced input: blood. These receptor sequences come from a girl aged 10 to 17 with multiple sclerosis.

The chain is built from TRBV29-1 and TRBJ2-7; tentatively, D is TRBD1 or TRBD2 (5 bases each). Germline CDR1 and CDR2: SQVTM and ANQGSEA. The CDR3 consists of 14 residues. V gave up 1 base and J gave up 0 bases, with 10 bases separating them. The DNA for the CDR3 is TGCAGCGTTGAAGCGGGGCTAGGCTCCTACGAGCAGTACTTC. Its translation is CSVEAGLGSYEQYF.

V is TRBV4-1 and J is TRBJ1-5; D is uncertain. This CDR3 is 13 amino acids long. V gave up 4 bases and J gave up 5 bases, with 9 bases separating them. The germline V gene has CDR1 MGHRA and CDR2 YSYEKL. The CDR3 protein is CASSPMADQPQHF. CDR3 sequence (DNA): TGCGCCAGCAGCCCCATGGCCGATCAGCCCCAGCATTTT.

The rearrangement joins TRBV28 to TRBJ2-2; 10 nucleotides match TRBD1. Germline CDR1 and CDR2: MDHEN and SYDVKM. The CDR3 length is 16 residues. V was clipped by 3 bases and J by 6 bases; unmatched bases: 7. The CDR3 here is CASSFWDRGGAGELFF. The CDR3 bases are TGTGCCAGCAGTTTTTGGGACAGGGGAGGGGCCGGGGAGCTGTTTTTT.

CDR3 sequence: CASSPGRFGREEKLFF. CDR3 in DNA: TGTGCCAGCAGCCCCGGACGATTCGGGAGAGAGGAAAAACTGTTTTTT. The chain carries TRBV7-2 and TRBJ1-4; D uncertain. CDR1 is SGHTA and CDR2 is FQGNSA in the germline V gene. CDR3 length: 16 amino acids. Trimming took 5 bases from V and 8 from J, leaving 21 bases between them.

The chain combines TRBV29-1 with TRBJ1-2, with unresolved D. V gave up 1 base and J gave up 4 bases, with 13 bases separating them. CDR3 length: 14 amino acids. Per the germline V gene, CDR1 is SQVTM and CDR2 is ANQGSEA. CDR3 region: CSVEGTVDSYGYTF. The DNA of the CDR3 is TGCAGCGTTGAAGGGACCGTCGACTCCTATGGCTACACCTTC.

The sample holds a few counts of this clonotype. CDR3 nucleotide sequence: TGTGCCAGCAGCCTTAGGGGACAGATGTTATCTGGGGCCAACGTCCTGACTTTC. Translation gives CASSLRGQMLSGANVLTF. This chain connects TRBV6-6 to TRBJ2-6, with TRBD1 identical over 7 bases. V shed 6 bases, J shed 1 base, and the junction held 12 bases outside the gene matches. Germline values: CDR1 MNHNY, CDR2 SVGAGI (reference sequence). This CDR3 has 18 residues.

This chain connects TRBV12-3 or TRBV12-4 to TRBJ1-1; 9 bases match TRBD1. The CDR3 is 14 amino acids. The V segment lost 8 bases and the J segment 5 bases; nucleotides outside the gene matches: 9. CDR3 sequence: CASGNRGRLTEAFF. The DNA for the CDR3 is TGTGCCAGCGGTAACAGGGGGCGGTTGACTGAAGCTTTCTTT.

This clonotype has a handful of counts. This chain uses TRBV27 with TRBJ2-6; 8 nucleotides match TRBD1. The germline gives CDR1 MNHEY, CDR2 SMNVEV (reference sequence). The V gene end was trimmed by 4 bases and the J gene end by 0 bases; junction bases not matched to a gene: 2. The CDR3 consists of 16 residues. The CDR3 protein is CASSWTGPSGANVLTF. The CDR3 DNA sequence: TGTGCCAGCAGTTGGACAGGGCCCTCTGGGGCCAACGTCCTGACTTTC.

The chain joins TRBV30 to TRBJ2-4; D gene unclear. CDR3 length: 13 amino acids. The V gene lost 1 base and the J gene lost 0 bases, with 4 bases spanning the gap. CDR1 and CDR2 from the germline V gene are GTSNPN and SVGIG (reference sequence). CDR3 loop: CAWSGLAKNIQYF. CDR3 bases: TGTGCCTGGAGTGGGCTAGCCAAAAACATTCAGTACTTC.

The rearrangement joins TRBV6-4 to TRBJ2-1; 7 bases are shared with TRBD2. This CDR3 has 15 amino acids. Germline trimming cut 0 bases from V and 5 bases from J; bases unmatched to any gene: 4. The V gene's germline CDR1 is MRHNA and CDR2 SNTAGT. CDR3 in amino acids: CASSDSPAGHNEQFF. The CDR3 nucleotides are TGTGCCAGCAGTGACTCACCAGCGGGACACAATGAGCAGTTCTTC.

V and J are TRBV10-2 and TRBJ2-4; perhaps TRBD2 as D (6 bases). Near its end, the DNA agrees better with TRBJ2-7, so the J call may be wrong. Germline CDR1 WSHSY, CDR2 SAAADI. The CDR3 consists of 14 residues. CDR3 sequence (DNA): TGCGCCAGCAGTGGGACCGGGACTTCTCACGAGCAGTACTTC. Its protein is CASSGTGTSHEQYF.

This chain uses TRBV6-5 with TRBJ1-6; 8 nucleotides align to TRBD1. Germline V gene data show CDR1 as MNHEY and CDR2 as SVGAGI. Unmatched junction bases numbered 6, after V lost 5 bases and J lost 12 bases. The CDR3 sequence is 13 residues long. This CDR3 reads CASSGTGTGPLHF. The CDR3 coding sequence is TGTGCCAGCAGTGGGACAGGTACTGGACCCCTCCACTTT.

V usage is TRBV6-1 and J usage is TRBJ1-2; weak D call: TRBD1 (6 bases). V lost 7 bases to trimming and J lost 0 bases, with 18 bases between them. From germline, CDR1 is MNHNS and CDR2 SASEGT. There are 16 residues in the CDR3. CDR3 region: CASTKFKQGPNYGYTF. In nucleotides, the CDR3 is TGTGCCAGCACTAAGTTTAAGCAGGGGCCTAACTATGGCTACACCTTC.

The rearrangement uses TRBV20-1 and TRBJ2-7; 7 bases map to TRBD2. The germline gives CDR1 DFQATT, CDR2 SNEGSKA (reference sequence). CDR3 length equals 15 residues. With V trimmed by 5 bases and J by 2 bases, 12 bases remained unmatched. CDR3 protein: CSAPSWQGGAYEQYF. Written as DNA, the CDR3 is TGCAGTGCTCCCTCGTGGCAGGGAGGGGCCTACGAGCAGTACTTC.

This clonotype has just a few counts. The rearrangement joins TRBV2 to TRBJ1-2; D unclear. There are 13 residues in the CDR3. Germline CDR1 and CDR2: SNHLY and FYNNEI. V lost 3 bases to trimming and J lost 0 bases, with 5 bases between them. The CDR3: CASSDFPNYGYTF. The DNA of the CDR3 is TGTGCCAGCAGTGACTTCCCTAACTATGGCTACACCTTC.

This chain joins TRBV10-3 and TRBJ2-7; 11 positions agree with TRBD2. After removal of 2 bases from V and 1 base from J, the junction contained 4 bases not matched to a gene. Per germline, CDR1 ENHRY and CDR2 SYGVKD. CDR3 length: 16 residues. CDR3 DNA sequence: TGTGCCATCAGTGAGGCTGGGACTAGCGGTTCCTACGAGCAGTACTTC. Amino acid sequence: CAISEAGTSGSYEQYF.

This clonotype has only a few counts. The chain carries TRBV20-1 and TRBJ1-6, with unresolved D. Looked up from germline, CDR1 is DFQATT and CDR2 is SNEGSKA (reference sequence). There are 14 residues in the CDR3. V lost 1 base and J 9 bases, leaving 13 bases between the germline ends. CDR3 region: CSARVGEPSSPLHF. The CDR3 bases are TGCAGTGCTAGAGTCGGGGAGCCGTCTTCACCCCTCCACTTT.

The rearrangement joins TRBV11-2 to TRBJ2-5; 7 bases line up with TRBD2. Per the germline V gene, CDR1 is SGHAT and CDR2 is FQNNGV. J was trimmed by 4 bases and V by 1 base; bases with no gene match: 9. The CDR3 contains 16 residues. The CDR3 sequence is CASSLGPLADGETQYF. The CDR3 DNA reads as TGTGCCAGCAGCTTAGGTCCTCTAGCGGACGGAGAGACCCAGTACTTC.

The chain has TRBV3-1 and TRBJ2-3; 7 bases are shared with TRBD2. Germline CDR1 reads LGHDT; CDR2 reads YNNKEL (reference sequence). V shed 6 bases, J shed 4 bases, and the junction held 10 bases outside the gene matches. This CDR3 is built from 15 residues. As DNA, the CDR3 is TGTGCCAGCAGTCCTTACCGGGGGGACGCAGATACGCAGTATTTT. Its protein product is CASSPYRGDADTQYF.

This clonotype was seen only a few times. The gene calls are TRBV6-6 and TRBJ2-7; tentative D call: TRBD1 (5 bases). The CDR3 runs to 12 residues. V lost 4 bases and J lost 5, with 9 bases in between. CDR1 MNHNY and CDR2 SVGAGI come from the germline V gene (reference sequence). The CDR3 DNA is TGTGCCAGCAGTTCCCCCAGGGACGAGCAGTACTTC. This encodes CASSSPRDEQYF.

The CDR3 DNA follows: TGTGCCTGGAGCGTCCTGCAGACCCAGTACTTC. The encoded protein is CAWSVLQTQYF. J is TRBJ2-5 and V is TRBV30; D remains unclear. Germline V gives CDR1 GTSNPN, CDR2 SVGIG (reference sequence). The germline V and J ends were trimmed by 3 bases and 6 bases, with 8 bases remaining between them. This CDR3 comprises 11 residues.

The sample holds many counts of this clonotype. The V gene is TRBV7-9, the J gene TRBJ1-2; D is unclear. This CDR3 comprises 12 residues. The V end was cut by 1 base, the J end by 5 bases, with 5 bases between. Germline assignment: CDR1 SEHNR and CDR2 FQNEAQ (reference sequence). CDR3 in DNA: TGTGCCAGCAGCTTAGTGGGATATGGCTACACCTTC. Protein sequence: CASSLVGYGYTF.

This clonotype was detected a few times. The chain uses TRBV29-1 and TRBJ2-1; 10 positions match TRBD2. V lost 6 bases, J lost 6 bases, and 8 bases stayed unmatched. The germline gives CDR1 SQVTM, CDR2 ANQGSEA. The CDR3 is 14 amino acids. CDR3 protein: CSVATSGAGNEQFF. The DNA for the CDR3 is TGCAGCGTGGCTACTAGCGGGGCGGGCAATGAGCAGTTCTTC.

V usage is TRBV12-3 or TRBV12-4 and J usage is TRBJ1-2, with TRBD1 matching over 10 bases. CDR3 length equals 16 residues. V was clipped by 6 bases and J by 4 bases; unmatched bases: 11. This chain's CDR3 is CASSPLRTGGTYGYTF. CDR3 coding DNA: TGTGCCAGCAGCCCACTCCGGACAGGGGGTACCTATGGCTACACCTTC.

The chain combines TRBV10-3 with TRBJ2-3; no clear D. Germline V gene data show CDR1 as ENHRY and CDR2 as SYGVKD. The V and J ends lost 2 bases and 5 bases respectively, with 5 bases between them. This CDR3 contains 12 residues. CDR3 DNA sequence: TGTGCCATCAGTGAGGATGGAGATACGCAGTATTTT. As protein: CAISEDGDTQYF.

This clonotype was seen a few times. This chain uses TRBV28 with TRBJ2-7, with TRBD1 matching over 9 bases. Germline values: CDR1 MDHEN, CDR2 SYDVKM. J gave up 0 bases and V 6 bases, and 9 bases lay outside the gene matches. The CDR3 runs to 16 residues. The CDR3 sequence: CASSTGGAVPSYEQYF. The CDR3 nucleotides read TGTGCCAGCAGCACAGGGGGCGCGGTACCCTCCTACGAGCAGTACTTC.

The chain couples TRBV5-1 to TRBJ2-7; 11 bases are a match to TRBD1. This CDR3 contains 17 residues. CDR1 and CDR2 from the germline V gene are SGHRS and YFSETQ. V was pared by 4 bases and J by 0 bases, with 9 bases of the junction left unmatched. The CDR3 bases are TGCGCCAGCAGCCCCCGAGCGGGGACAGGGGGCTCCTACGAGCAGTACTTC. Its translation: CASSPRAGTGGSYEQYF.

This clonotype came up many times. The chain has TRBV3-1 and TRBJ2-5; unclear D gene. This CDR3 is built from 12 residues. The germline CDR1 and CDR2 sequences are LGHDT and YNNKEL (reference sequence). With 1 base removed from V and 6 bases from J, the gap between germline ends came to 6 bases. The DNA of the CDR3 is TGTGCCAGCAGCCAAGGTCTGAAGACCCAGTACTTC. Translated: CASSQGLKTQYF.

This clonotype was counted a few times. This chain links TRBV29-1 with TRBJ1-4, with 7 bases identical to TRBD1. Germline values: CDR1 SQVTM, CDR2 ANQGSEA. V was clipped by 4 bases and J by 7 bases; unmatched bases: 12. This CDR3 has 15 residues. Here the CDR3 DNA reads TGCAGCGTTGGAGACTTACAGGGGTACGGTGAAAAACTGTTTTTT. Its protein is CSVGDLQGYGEKLFF.

This clonotype was recorded at least ten times. The gene calls are TRBV12-3 or TRBV12-4 and TRBJ1-5; no clear D gene. CDR3 length: 13 residues. V shed 2 bases and J shed 2 bases, with 4 bases lying between them. The CDR3 nucleotides are TGTGCCAGCAGTTTACTCGGCAATCAGCCCCAGCATTTT. It encodes CASSLLGNQPQHF.

This clonotype appeared a few times. V gene TRBV7-8 combines with J gene TRBJ2-5; D not resolved. This CDR3 contains 11 residues. Trimming took 11 bases from V and 0 from J, leaving 7 bases between them. Germline V gene data show CDR1 as SGHVS and CDR2 as FQNEAQ. CDR3 region: CAQADQETQYF. In nucleotides, the CDR3 is TGTGCCCAGGCGGACCAAGAGACCCAGTACTTC.

The chain joins TRBV6-4 to TRBJ2-2, with D perhaps TRBD1 (6 bases). CDR1 MRHNA and CDR2 SNTAGT come from the germline V gene. V lost 5 bases and J 1 base, leaving 8 bases between the germline ends. The CDR3 runs 14 residues. The CDR3 loop is CASSRQENTGELFF. CDR3 sequence (DNA): TGTGCCAGCAGTAGACAGGAGAACACCGGGGAGCTGTTTTTT.